This TCR beta chain was sequenced for a study of T cell responses to AZD1222 COVID-19 vaccine. Study results and caveats: Clonal diversity may have been underestimated in mostly white British donors. Reportedly, nearly half the spike-specific TCRs target unmutated variant regions. Repertoires were obtained only post-peak T cell response. Two doses of AZD1222 preceded a rise in Spike-specific TCR breadth and depth.

The germline V gene has CDR1 ENHRY and CDR2 SYGVKD. Trimming took off 3 bases at V and 0 bases at J, with 5 bases between the two ends. This CDR3 region has 13 residues. Profiled with immunoSEQ multiplex PCR; TCRdb holds only in-frame clones, not every one. The sample carries under 100,000 clones, just over 90% recorded once. In the case of this clone: The antigen is unknown.

The source was peripheral blood, collected on day 0 of MenACWY control vaccination. This clonotype was obtained from an adult in good health. V and J are TRBV10-3 and TRBJ1-1; D is ambiguous. The CDR3 nucleotides are TGTGCCATCAGTGACAGCATGAACACTGAAGCTTTCTTT. Amino acid sequence: CAISDSMNTEAFF.